What follows describes a single T cell receptor (beta chain). The source of the sample is a study of T cell responses to AZD1222 COVID-19 vaccine. Produced via immunoSEQ multiplex PCR; TCRdb's table is partial and in-frame only. This repertoire shows about 130,000 clones, 93% found once; its top ten account for roughly 5.4%. This CDR3 is 11 amino acids long. V shed 3 bases and J shed 6 bases, with 9 bases lying between them. The V gene's germline CDR1 is GTSNPN and CDR2 SVGIG (reference sequence). Sequences were derived from peripheral blood, sampled on day 0 of AZD1222 vaccination. This TCR came from an adult in good health. The chain carries TRBV30 and TRBJ2-7; no clear D gene. The CDR3 sequence is CAWSRAAEQYF. The CDR3 DNA sequence: TGTGCCTGGAGCCGAGCCGCCGAGCAGTACTTC.